This is a list of T cell receptor beta chains from one sample in a study of T cells after yellow fever vaccination. TCRdb called the 5' RACE reads again in MiXCR, with one record for every CDR3 protein. The table lists more than 95,000 distinct CDR3 sequences, 15% of them singletons. Specimen: CD8+ T cells sorted from PBMCs, collected 5 days after the yellow fever booster vaccination. These receptor sequences come from a man younger than 35 who received the YFV17D yellow fever vaccine. Both conserved end residues are part of each CDR3. The D gene is left open where the match is weak. Size values are once, few and many counts, or a class for expanded clones, and some rows have none.

>TRBV28|TRBD1|few|TRBJ2-5
TGTGCCAGCAGTTTGTGGGGACAGGGACGAGAGACCCAGTACTTC
CASSLWGQGRETQYF
>TRBV7-9|NA|NA|TRBJ2-1
TGTGCCAGCACGCTTTACAATGAGCAGTTCTTC
CASTLYNEQFF
>TRBV7-3|TRBD2|NA|TRBJ2-3
TGTGCCAGCAGTACGCCGCTCAGCGGGGGGGGTACAGATACGCAGTATTTT
CASSTPLSGGGTDTQYF
>TRBV7-9|NA|NA|TRBJ2-7
TGTGCCAGCAGCTACCAGGGGGGCGAGCAGTACTTC
CASSYQGGEQYF
>TRBV4-3|NA|few|TRBJ2-7
TGCGCCAGCAGCCAGATGCCCCTCCGCGACAGCTACGAGCAGTACTTC
CASSQMPLRDSYEQYF
>TRBV7-9|NA|few|TRBJ2-7
TGTGCCAGCAGCCCAACTACTTCCTACGAGCAGTACTTC
CASSPTTSYEQYF
>TRBV7-2|NA|few|TRBJ2-1
TGTGCCAGCAGCTTAGATGTGGGCCTTTACAATGAGCAGTTCTTC
CASSLDVGLYNEQFF
>TRBV6-5|NA|NA|TRBJ2-5
TGTGCCAGCAGTTACCTCACAGGGTTCGGGGAAGAGACCCAGTACTTC
CASSYLTGFGEETQYF
>TRBV5-6|NA|NA|TRBJ1-1
TGTGCCAGCAGCCTCGACGGGTACATGAACACTGAAGCTTTCTTT
CASSLDGYMNTEAFF
>TRBV3-1|TRBD2|NA|TRBJ2-5
TGTGCCAGCAGCCACCCGGCCGTGACTAGCTTTGAGACCCAGTACTTC
CASSHPAVTSFETQYF
>TRBV20-1|TRBD2|few|TRBJ2-2
TGCAGTGCTAGAGAATCGGAAGGGGGACTAGCGGTCACCGGGGAGCTGTTTTTT
CSARESEGGLAVTGELFF
>TRBV2|TRBD2|NA|TRBJ2-3
TGTGCCAGCTCGGGGCTAGCGGGGGGTGAGGATACGCAGTATTTT
CASSGLAGGEDTQYF
>TRBV9|NA|NA|TRBJ2-3
TGTGCCAGCAGCGTAGATCGGGGTAGCGATACGCAGTATTTT
CASSVDRGSDTQYF
>TRBV24-1|NA|NA|TRBJ2-1
TGTGCCACCAGTGATTTGCAGAGCGGGTCCGCCTACAATGAGCAGTTCTTC
CATSDLQSGSAYNEQFF
>TRBV5-1|TRBD1|few|TRBJ1-1
TGCGCCAGCAGCTTGGTGACAGGGGACGAGGGCACTGAAGCTTTCTTT
CASSLVTGDEGTEAFF
>TRBV7-9|TRBD1|NA|TRBJ1-1
TGTGCCAGCAGCTTTAATCCAGGGGGGGAGAACACTGAAGCTTTCTTT
CASSFNPGGENTEAFF
>TRBV7-9|TRBD2|few|TRBJ2-1
TGTGCCGGACTAGCGGGGGTACGAAATGAGCAGTTCTTC
CAGLAGVRNEQFF
>TRBV6-5|NA|many|TRBJ1-1
TGTGCCAGCAGTTACTCCGGGACACAGAACACTGAAGCTTTCTTT
CASSYSGTQNTEAFF
>TRBV14|NA|NA|TRBJ1-1
TGTGCCAGCAGCCGAGCCTGGGGTTCTGAAGCTTTCTTT
CASSRAWGSEAFF
>TRBV2|NA|NA|TRBJ2-7
TGTGCCAGCCTGGGTAAAGGGATCTCCTACGAGCAGTACTTC
CASLGKGISYEQYF
>TRBV25-1|TRBD2|few|TRBJ2-1
TGTGCCAGCAGTGACTGGGTGGCTAGCGGCATCAATGAGCAGTTCTTC
CASSDWVASGINEQFF
>TRBV5-4|NA|NA|TRBJ2-7
TGTGCCAGCAGCTTAAATCCAGGGGCGTACGAGCAGTACTTC
CASSLNPGAYEQYF
>TRBV9|TRBD2|few|TRBJ2-7
TGTGCCAGCAGCGTAAGCGGGGGGGGCTACGAGCAGTACTTC
CASSVSGGGYEQYF
>TRBV4-1|TRBD1|few|TRBJ1-1
TGCGCCAGCAGCCAAGGACGGGACAGGAGTGAAGCTTTCTTT
CASSQGRDRSEAFF
>TRBV15|TRBD1|NA|TRBJ1-1
TGTGCCACCAGCACAGGGGGAGGGAACACTGAAGCTTTCTTT
CATSTGGGNTEAFF
>TRBV3-1|NA|NA|TRBJ2-2
TGTGCCAGCAGCGACGTCGGAACGAACACCGGGGAGCTGTTTTTT
CASSDVGTNTGELFF
>TRBV12-3/TRBV12-4|NA|NA|TRBJ1-4
TGTGCCAGCGGAGCGGGAAAACTGTTTTTT
CASGAGKLFF
>TRBV7-9|TRBD1|many|TRBJ2-1
TGTGCCAGCAGCTTAGTCGGGACAGCCACCTACAATGAGCAGTTCTTC
CASSLVGTATYNEQFF
>TRBV4-1|TRBD1|many|TRBJ2-4
TGCGCCAGCAGCCTCCAACAGGGGATTGGCAACATTCAGTACTTC
CASSLQQGIGNIQYF
>TRBV19|TRBD2|NA|TRBJ2-1
TGTGCCAGTAGTATAGAACGGGCTAGCGGGGGCAATGAGCAGTTCTTC
CASSIERASGGNEQFF
>TRBV6-1|NA|NA|TRBJ2-7
TGTGCCAGCAGTGAAAAAGGGGCAGGGAGGCACGAGCAGTACTTC
CASSEKGAGRHEQYF
>TRBV11-3|TRBD1|few|TRBJ2-1
TGTGCCAGCAGCTCTCCGGACAGGGACAATGAGCAGTTCTTC
CASSSPDRDNEQFF
>TRBV9|TRBD2|NA|TRBJ2-7
TGTGCCAGCAGCGTATCTAGCGGGGGACCCTACGAGCAGTACTTC
CASSVSSGGPYEQYF
>TRBV6-1|NA|NA|TRBJ2-5
TGTGCCAGTAGGGTGGTTGGGACCCAGTACTTC
CASRVVGTQYF
>TRBV4-1|NA|few|TRBJ2-3
TGCGCCAGCAGCCAATCGACTCTCACAGATACGCAGTATTTT
CASSQSTLTDTQYF
>TRBV29-1|NA|NA|TRBJ2-3
TGCAGCGTTGCTGCGTGGACTCCGCTGACGGATACGCAGTATTTT
CSVAAWTPLTDTQYF
>TRBV7-9|TRBD2|NA|TRBJ2-3
TGTGCCAGCAGCCAAAGGGCGGGGGTCGATACGCAGTATTTT
CASSQRAGVDTQYF
>TRBV6-2/TRBV6-3|NA|many|TRBJ2-7
TGTGCCAGCAGTTACCGGGACAACTACGAGCAGTACTTC
CASSYRDNYEQYF
>TRBV12-3/TRBV12-4|TRBD1|NA|TRBJ2-2
TGTGCCAGCAGTAACACCGGGACAGAGGCCTCTAAGTGGACCGGGGAGCTGTTTTTT
CASSNTGTEASKWTGELFF
>TRBV28|NA|NA|TRBJ2-4
TGTGCCAGCAGTTTATCCCTGACGGGGTGGAACCCCATTCAGTACTTC
CASSLSLTGWNPIQYF
>TRBV4-1|TRBD1|few|TRBJ2-2
TGCGCCAGCAGCCGAGAGGACAGGGGGGGGCCCGGGGAGCTGTTTTTT
CASSREDRGGPGELFF
>TRBV10-3|NA|NA|TRBJ1-1
TGTGCCATCAGTGCTGAAGGGCCTATGGCTGAAGCTTTCTTT
CAISAEGPMAEAFF
>TRBV10-2|NA|few|TRBJ1-1
TGCGCCAGCCACGGGGGGCGGGAGGGGACTGAAGCTTTCTTT
CASHGGREGTEAFF
>TRBV11-1|TRBD2|NA|TRBJ2-6
TGTGCCAGCAGCTTAGGGACTAGCAGCTCTGGGGCCAACGTCCTGACTTTC
CASSLGTSSSGANVLTF
>TRBV6-1|TRBD2|NA|TRBJ2-5
TGTGCCAGCAGTGAAGCGATAATAGCGGGGGATGAGACCCAGTACTTC
CASSEAIIAGDETQYF
>TRBV24-1|NA|NA|TRBJ2-3
TGTGCCACCAGTGATTTGTCGTCCACAGATACGCAGTATTTT
CATSDLSSTDTQYF
>TRBV9|NA|NA|TRBJ2-3
TGTGCCAGCAGCCCCCACTCCGGGCTCAGCACAGATACGCAGTATTTT
CASSPHSGLSTDTQYF
>TRBV6-5|NA|few|TRBJ2-5
TGTGCCAGCAGTTACTCGGGGCGGGGTAGGGAGACCCAGTACTTC
CASSYSGRGRETQYF
>TRBV15|TRBD1|few|TRBJ2-1
TGTGCCACCACCGGGCAGGGGGCGCGGTATGAGCAGTTCTTC
CATTGQGARYEQFF
>TRBV24-1|NA|NA|TRBJ1-5
TGTGCCACCAGTGATTTCAACAAAGGGCAGCCCCAGCATTTT
CATSDFNKGQPQHF